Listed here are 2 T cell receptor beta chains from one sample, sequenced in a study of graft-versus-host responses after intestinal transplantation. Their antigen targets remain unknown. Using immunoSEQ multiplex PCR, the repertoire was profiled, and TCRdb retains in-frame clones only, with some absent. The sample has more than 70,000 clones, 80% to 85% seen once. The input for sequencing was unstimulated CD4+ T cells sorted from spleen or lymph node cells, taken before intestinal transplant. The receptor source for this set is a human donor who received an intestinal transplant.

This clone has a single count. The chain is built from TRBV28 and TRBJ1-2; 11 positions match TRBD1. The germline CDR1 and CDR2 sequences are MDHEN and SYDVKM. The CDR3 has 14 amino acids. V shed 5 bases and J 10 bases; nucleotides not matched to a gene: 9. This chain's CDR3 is CASSPRTGGFVYTF. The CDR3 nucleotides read TGTGCCAGCAGTCCCCGGACAGGGGGCTTTGTCTACACCTTC.

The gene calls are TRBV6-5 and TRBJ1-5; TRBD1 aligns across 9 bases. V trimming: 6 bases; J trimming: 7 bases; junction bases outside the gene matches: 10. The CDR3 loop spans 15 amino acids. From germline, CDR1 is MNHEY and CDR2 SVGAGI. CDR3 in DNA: TGTGCCAGCAGGGGGGGACAGGGCTTGCACCAGCCCCAGCATTTT. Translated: CASRGGQGLHQPQHF.